Each of the 13 T cell receptor beta chains below was sequenced from the same sample in a study of CXCR3-negative and CXCR3-positive naive CD8 T cells. General observations from the study: For CXCR3-positive naive cells, TRB CDR3s were more hydrophobic than those of CXCR3-negative naive cells.

The libraries of TRB cDNA were prepared using 5' RACE with UMI labels. Each CDR3 protein gets one entry in TCRdb, which reprocessed the 5' RACE reads and gives no DNA. This sample's table has 65,000 to 90,000 distinct CDR3 sequences. Their target antigens are unknown. The sequenced sample was naive CXCR3+ CD8+ T cells from blood. The subset: CD45RO-CCR7+CD27+CD95- naive CD8+ T cells expressing CXCR3 (TNR3+). The receptors originated from a human donor in good health. Some clones in this sample may be carry-over from other donors' samples.

The genes are TRBV5-1 and TRBJ1-1; TCRdb returns TRBD1, unconfirmable since there is no DNA. Germline CDR1 is SGHRS and CDR2 is YFSETQ. CDR3 length equals 18 residues. The CDR3 loop is CASSPSQGALRLNTEAFF.

J is TRBJ1-3 and V is TRBV29-1; TCRdb picks TRBD1, but there is no DNA to check that call. This CDR3 comprises 13 residues. Germline loops: CDR1 SQVTM, CDR2 ANQGSEA. The CDR3 sequence is CSVVWTAGNTIYF.

V and J are TRBV28 and TRBJ2-7; TCRdb's D call of TRBD1 is untestable without DNA. The germline V gene has CDR1 MDHEN and CDR2 SYDVKM. This CDR3 has 14 residues. This CDR3 reads CASSFRTTAYEQYF.

J is TRBJ2-7 and V is TRBV12-3 or TRBV12-4; TCRdb returns TRBD1, unconfirmable since there is no DNA. This CDR3 contains 14 residues. CDR3 sequence: CASSLRSTGGEQYF.

The chain recombines TRBV28 with TRBJ1-1. Germline CDR1 and CDR2: MDHEN and SYDVKM. CDR3 length equals 16 residues. The CDR3 here is CASSLSLSRIRTEAFF.

The chain recombines TRBV4-1 with TRBJ2-1; no DNA is available, so the TRBD2 call from TCRdb remains unchecked. CDR3 size: 13 residues. CDR1 and CDR2 from the germline V gene are MGHRA and YSYEKL. CDR3 in amino acids: CASSQARGGEQFF.

The V gene is TRBV28, the J gene TRBJ2-7. CDR1 is MDHEN and CDR2 is SYDVKM in the germline V gene. The CDR3 is made up of 13 amino acids. CDR3 residues: CASSFTESYEQYF.

The chain couples TRBV21-1 to TRBJ2-2; there is no DNA to check the TCRdb D call of TRBD1. TRBV21-1 is labeled a pseudogene. The CDR3 has 16 amino acids. Here the CDR3 reads CASSKGNIGSPGELFF.

The chain is built from TRBV7-3 and TRBJ2-5; the D call from TCRdb, TRBD1, cannot be confirmed without DNA. CDR1 is SGHTA and CDR2 is FQGTGA in the germline V gene. This CDR3 has 15 residues. This CDR3 is CASSPSGGGAWTQYF. Based on the CDR3 plus reference TRBV7-3 and TRBJ2-5, the full variable domain is GAGVSQTPSNKVTEKGKYVELRCDPISGHTALYWYRQSLGQGPEFLIYFQGTGAADDSGLPNDRFFAVRPEGSVSTLKIQRTERGDSAVYLCASSPSGGGAWTQYFGPGTRLLVL.

The chain joins TRBV29-1 to TRBJ1-2; TCRdb's D gene call, TRBD1, goes unchecked for lack of DNA. There are 13 residues in the CDR3. Germline V gene sequence: CDR1 SQVTM, CDR2 ANQGSEA. CDR3 in amino acids: CSAGGQSNYGYTF.

V is TRBV27 and J is TRBJ2-1; absent DNA, TCRdb's TRBD1 call cannot be checked. The CDR3 consists of 12 residues. Germline V CDR1 and CDR2: MNHEY, SMNVEV (reference sequence). This chain's CDR3 is CASRQIGGEQFF.

The CDR3 reads CASSRADTLKTQYF. The chain recombines TRBV21-1 with TRBJ2-5; TCRdb outputs TRBD1, but without DNA this stays unchecked. TRBV21-1 represents a pseudogene. The CDR3 extends over 14 amino acids.

The rearrangement joins TRBV25-1 to TRBJ2-7. The CDR3 is made up of 16 amino acids. Per germline, CDR1 MGHDK and CDR2 SYGVNS. This CDR3 reads CTSSELSTGGSYEQYF.